This T cell receptor (beta chain) was captured by sequencing in a study of identical twins. In its sample, this clonotype was seen many times. TCRdb used MiXCR to reprocess the 5' RACE reads, holding one entry per CDR3 protein. Of about 220,000 distinct CDR3 sequences in the sample, 5.5% to 7.5% are singletons; the top ten hold more than 12%. With 3 bases removed from V and 6 bases from J, the gap between germline ends came to 9 bases. The CDR3 sequence is 12 residues long. These data were also filed under a second study, of T cells expressing NK-cell markers.

Sequencing was done on a sample of CD8+ T cells sorted from blood. The clonotype originates from a woman aged 18-29 years in good health. This sequence joins TRBV12-3 or TRBV12-4 and TRBJ2-7, with D unresolved. As DNA, the CDR3 is TGTGCCAGCAGTTTCACCATAGGCGAGCAGTACTTC. Amino acids: CASSFTIGEQYF.